This entry concerns a single TCR beta chain. TCRdb passed the 5' RACE reads through MiXCR, listing each CDR3 protein once. The sample records some 600,000 distinct CDR3 sequences, around 7.5% being singletons. This specimen belongs to a study of identical twins. The length of the CDR3 is 15 residues. Germline CDR1 reads MNHNS; CDR2 reads SASEGT. Losses at the gene ends were 8 bases for V and 1 base for J; bases not matched to a gene: 8. The same sample was also used in a study of yellow fever vaccine responses in identical twins.

Sequencing input: PBMCs. This chain uses TRBV6-1 with TRBJ2-5, with 9 nucleotides matching TRBD2. The TCR sequence derives from a woman between 18 and 29 years old in good health. The chain's CDR3 is CASALSGGSQETQYF. CDR3 bases: TGTGCCAGCGCGCTTAGCGGGGGATCCCAAGAGACCCAGTACTTC.